These T cell receptor beta chains were read from a single sample in a study of OX40 agonist ivuxolimab in advanced cancers. Libraries were prepared by immunoSEQ multiplex PCR; TCRdb keeps only in-frame clonotypes and omits some of them. Here the sample spans around 80,000 clones, approximately 86% being singletons. The sample here was CD4+ or CD8+ T cells sorted from blood, taken in a trial of the OX40 agonist ivuxolimab. These TCRs come from an adult with an advanced solid tumor such as melanoma, head and neck, liver or kidney cancer. Both conserved end residues are part of each CDR3. A D gene is named only where the DNA matches it firmly. Expanded clones are given a class, and other clones once, few, many or no size at all.

abundance: NA
j_gene: TRBJ1-6
v_gene: TRBV9
d_gene: NA
CDR3aa: CASSPDSDNSPLHF
CDR3nt: TGTGCCAGCAGCCCGGACAGCGATAATTCACCCCTCCACTTT

abundance: NA
j_gene: TRBJ1-6
v_gene: TRBV6-5
d_gene: TRBD1
CDR3aa: CATHPTGGYSPLHF
CDR3nt: TGTGCCACCCACCCGACAGGGGGCTACTCACCCCTCCACTTT

abundance: NA
j_gene: TRBJ1-3
v_gene: TRBV10-3
d_gene: NA
CDR3aa: CAISGGSGASGNTIYF
CDR3nt: TGTGCCATCAGTGGCGGCAGTGGGGCCTCTGGAAACACCATATATTTT

abundance: NA
j_gene: TRBJ2-3
v_gene: TRBV5-6
d_gene: TRBD1
CDR3aa: CASSLGGQGRDTQYF
CDR3nt: TGTGCCAGCAGCTTGGGGGGACAGGGAAGAGATACGCAGTATTTT

abundance: NA
j_gene: TRBJ2-5
v_gene: TRBV7-2
d_gene: NA
CDR3aa: CASSLLLNQQTQYF
CDR3nt: TGTGCCAGCAGCCTCCTACTGAATCAGCAGACCCAGTACTTC

abundance: NA
j_gene: TRBJ2-3
v_gene: TRBV27
d_gene: NA
CDR3aa: CASSYRTDRLDTQYF
CDR3nt: TGTGCCAGCAGTTACCGAACGGACAGACTTGATACGCAGTATTTT

abundance: NA
j_gene: TRBJ2-2
v_gene: TRBV5-1
d_gene: TRBD1
CDR3aa: CASSPPTGSTGELFF
CDR3nt: TGCGCCAGCAGCCCTCCGACAGGGTCCACCGGGGAGCTGTTTTTT

abundance: NA
j_gene: TRBJ1-4
v_gene: TRBV11-2
d_gene: NA
CDR3aa: CASSLAGGLTNEKLFF
CDR3nt: TGTGCCAGCAGCTTAGCTGGGGGGCTTACTAATGAAAAACTGTTTTTT

abundance: few
j_gene: TRBJ1-2
v_gene: TRBV6-6
d_gene: NA
CDR3aa: CASSSGQSYGYTF
CDR3nt: TGTGCCAGCAGTTCAGGACAGTCCTATGGCTACACCTTC

abundance: NA
j_gene: TRBJ1-1
v_gene: TRBV4-1
d_gene: NA
CDR3aa: CASSQELTGIRNTEAFF
CDR3nt: TGCGCCAGCAGCCAAGAACTTACAGGGATAAGGAACACTGAAGCTTTCTTT

abundance: NA
j_gene: TRBJ2-4
v_gene: TRBV28
d_gene: NA
CDR3aa: CASSLMLAKNIQYF
CDR3nt: TGTGCCAGCAGTTTGATGCTAGCCAAAAACATTCAGTACTTC

abundance: once
j_gene: TRBJ1-1
v_gene: TRBV7-3
d_gene: NA
CDR3aa: CASSLTLRTEAFF
CDR3nt: TGTGCCAGCAGCTTAACTTTGAGGACTGAAGCTTTCTTT

abundance: NA
j_gene: TRBJ1-2
v_gene: TRBV7-9
d_gene: TRBD1
CDR3aa: CASSFTGGSNYGYTF
CDR3nt: TGTGCCAGCAGCTTCACAGGGGGATCTAACTATGGCTACACCTTC

abundance: NA
j_gene: TRBJ1-2
v_gene: TRBV11-1
d_gene: TRBD1
CDR3aa: CASSGDRWGLTYTF
CDR3nt: TGTGCCAGCAGCGGGGACAGGTGGGGATTGACCTACACCTTC

abundance: few
j_gene: TRBJ1-2
v_gene: TRBV2
d_gene: NA
CDR3aa: CASSVGSNYGYTF
CDR3nt: TGTGCCAGCAGTGTGGGCAGTAACTATGGCTACACCTTC

abundance: once
j_gene: TRBJ2-2
v_gene: TRBV19
d_gene: NA
CDR3aa: CASSITGVPGELFF
CDR3nt: TGTGCCAGTAGTATCACGGGAGTCCCCGGGGAGCTGTTTTTT

abundance: NA
j_gene: TRBJ1-6
v_gene: TRBV7-3
d_gene: TRBD1
CDR3aa: CASSPTGGVSPLHF
CDR3nt: TGTGCCAGCAGCCCGACAGGGGGTGTCTCACCCCTCCACTTT

abundance: few
j_gene: TRBJ2-1
v_gene: TRBV7-2
d_gene: NA
CDR3aa: CASSLAAAGLSYNEQFF
CDR3nt: TGTGCCAGCAGCTTAGCGGCGGCCGGACTCTCCTACAATGAGCAGTTCTTC

abundance: NA
j_gene: TRBJ2-3
v_gene: TRBV5-3
d_gene: NA
CDR3aa: CASSQDQATDTQYF
CDR3nt: TGTGCCAGCAGCCAAGATCAGGCCACAGATACGCAGTATTTT

abundance: NA
j_gene: TRBJ1-2
v_gene: TRBV11-2
d_gene: NA
CDR3aa: CASSLGSGVYGYTF
CDR3nt: TGTGCCAGCAGCTTAGGGTCAGGGGTCTATGGCTACACCTTC

abundance: NA
j_gene: TRBJ2-6
v_gene: TRBV28
d_gene: NA
CDR3aa: CASSLSGVAGANVLTF
CDR3nt: TGTGCCAGCAGTTTATCGGGGGTTGCCGGGGCCAACGTCCTGACTTTC

abundance: NA
j_gene: TRBJ1-2
v_gene: TRBV2
d_gene: NA
CDR3aa: CASSEMTRTFNYGYTF
CDR3nt: TGTGCCAGCAGTGAAATGACAAGAACCTTTAACTATGGCTACACCTTC

abundance: NA
j_gene: TRBJ1-4
v_gene: TRBV29-1
d_gene: NA
CDR3aa: CSVSQGDEKLFF
CDR3nt: TGCAGCGTTAGTCAGGGCGATGAAAAACTGTTTTTT

abundance: NA
j_gene: TRBJ2-7
v_gene: TRBV19
d_gene: NA
CDR3aa: CASSIVSDGTYEQYF
CDR3nt: TGTGCCAGTAGTATAGTAAGCGACGGAACCTACGAGCAGTACTTC

abundance: NA
j_gene: TRBJ2-5
v_gene: TRBV2
d_gene: NA
CDR3aa: CASSFGQDGGTQYF
CDR3nt: TGTGCCAGCAGTTTTGGACAGGACGGGGGGACCCAGTACTTC

abundance: NA
j_gene: TRBJ1-5
v_gene: TRBV15
d_gene: NA
CDR3aa: CATSSSRGHNQPQHF
CDR3nt: TGTGCCACCAGCAGCTCCCGGGGACACAATCAGCCCCAGCATTTT

abundance: NA
j_gene: TRBJ1-4
v_gene: TRBV5-4
d_gene: TRBD1
CDR3aa: CASSLGGTGSNEKLFF
CDR3nt: TGTGCCAGCAGCTTGGGGGGGACAGGATCGAATGAAAAACTGTTTTTT

abundance: few
j_gene: TRBJ1-1
v_gene: TRBV7-2
d_gene: NA
CDR3aa: CASRQQGNTEAFF
CDR3nt: TGTGCCAGCAGACAACAGGGGAACACTGAAGCTTTCTTT

abundance: NA
j_gene: TRBJ2-2
v_gene: TRBV9
d_gene: NA
CDR3aa: CASSKNRDTGELFF
CDR3nt: TGTGCCAGCAGCAAAAACAGGGACACCGGGGAGCTGTTTTTT